Sequencing of this T cell receptor beta chain was carried out in a study of blood T cells in healthy people across ages. V was shortened by 2 bases and J by 2 bases, with 15 bases between the two germline ends. CDR3 size: 16 residues. Germline CDR1 and CDR2: SGHVS and FNYEAQ. Study-wide results and limits: Long-lived and aged donors differed, with more naive CD4+ cells and higher diversity in the long-lived. Getting older went along with TCR beta diversity per million T cells dropping roughly linearly.

Remarks on this clonotype: Its target is unknown.

Sample-barcoded 5' priming and a J-beta primer mix drove a second PCR of about 7 to 12 cycles. TCRdb itself ran the 5' RACE reads through MiXCR, one entry per CDR3 protein. The data contain about 1 million distinct CDR3 sequences, 35% to 55% of them seen just once; the ten biggest clones take up over 15%. This chain uses TRBV7-6 with TRBJ2-5; D is undetermined. This TCR came from a woman aged 55-70 years in good health. The specimen sequenced was blood. The CDR3 coding sequence is TGTGCCAGCAGCTTATCCCCCAGCAGGAGACAAGAGACCCAGTACTTC. Its translation: CASSLSPSRRQETQYF.